Shown below are 23 T cell receptor beta chains from a single sample sequenced in a study of CD8 T cells in Susac syndrome. Reverse transcription of roughly 0.5 to 1 ug RNA was carried out with random hexamers. TCRdb re-analysed the immunoSEQ multiplex PCR reads in MiXCR, keeping a single row per CDR3 protein. The sample records about 210,000 distinct CDR3 sequences, about 95% being singletons. The sequenced material came from CD4+ T cells from PBMCs. Receptor source: a human donor with multiple sclerosis.

The CDR3 spells CATGRVGYGYTF. The DNA of the CDR3 is TGTGCCACCGGACGGGTGGGCTATGGCTACACCTTC. The genes are TRBV6-5 and TRBJ1-2, with unresolved D. The CDR3 extends over 12 amino acids. The germline V and J ends were trimmed by 10 bases and 4 bases, with 13 bases remaining between them. Germline-derived CDR1 and CDR2 are MNHEY and SVGAGI.

The gene calls are TRBV3-1 and TRBJ1-1; D is unclear. This CDR3 contains 15 residues. The germline V and J ends were trimmed by 5 bases and 4 bases, with 17 bases remaining between them. Germline V gene sequence: CDR1 LGHDT, CDR2 YNNKEL (reference sequence). As DNA, the CDR3 is TGTGCCAGCAGCGCCCCGCCGGGTCGGCTCACTGAAGCTTTCTTT. The encoded protein is CASSAPPGRLTEAFF.

The chain couples TRBV4-1 to TRBJ1-5, with D possibly TRBD1 on 6 matching bases. CDR1 is MGHRA and CDR2 is YSYEKL in the germline V gene. The CDR3 has 15 residues. The ends were cut back, 0 bases at V and 3 bases at J, with 9 bases in the middle. The CDR3 region is CASSQEGQPNQPQHF. In nucleotides, the CDR3 is TGCGCCAGCAGCCAAGAAGGACAGCCCAATCAGCCCCAGCATTTT.

A single count supports this clonotype. The chain uses TRBV30 and TRBJ1-2; D is uncertain. V was trimmed by 0 bases and J by 5 bases, leaving 7 bases between them. The CDR3 is made up of 12 amino acids. Per the germline V gene, CDR1 is GTSNPN and CDR2 is SVGIG (reference sequence). CDR3 DNA: TGTGCCTGGAGTGTACCCGGGTATGGCTACACCTTC. It codes for CAWSVPGYGYTF. The full variable domain, completed using reference TRBV30 and TRBJ1-2, is SQTIHQWPATLVQPVGSPLSLECTVEGTSNPNLYWYRQAAGRGLQLLFYSVGIGQISSEVPQNLSASRPQDRQFILSSKKLLLSDSGFYLCAWSVPGYGYTFGSGTRLTVV.

The CDR3 DNA follows: TGTGCCAGCAGCCTGGGTGGGGGAAGGAGAGACGGGGCTTTCTTT. Its translation: CASSLGGGRRDGAFF. This rearrangement joins TRBV3-1 to TRBJ1-1; TRBD1 is a possible D gene (5 bases). From germline, CDR1 is LGHDT and CDR2 YNNKEL (reference sequence). The CDR3 length is 15 residues. Trimming took 4 bases from V and 11 from J, leaving 23 bases between them.

The chain combines TRBV20-1 with TRBJ2-7; D may be TRBD2 (6 bases). Between the trimmed V and J ends, which lost 6 bases and 0 bases, there was a span of 15 bases. Germline CDR1 is DFQATT and CDR2 is SNEGSKA (reference sequence). The CDR3 runs 14 residues. The CDR3 loop reads CSAAGDSSSYEQYF. The CDR3, as DNA: TGCAGTGCCGCCGGGGACTCGAGCTCCTACGAGCAGTACTTC.

This rearrangement joins TRBV5-6 to TRBJ2-3; 7 bases map to TRBD2. Germline CDR1 reads SGHDT; CDR2 reads YYEEEE. The CDR3 covers 13 residues. V dropped 3 bases and J dropped 8; count of bases not matched to a gene: 6. CDR3 sequence (DNA): TGTGCCAGCAGCTCGATCACGGGGGGTACGCAGTATTTT. Protein sequence: CASSSITGGTQYF.

The rearrangement joins TRBV29-1 to TRBJ1-2; 8 bases are a match to TRBD1. The CDR3 runs to 15 residues. CDR1 and CDR2 from the germline V gene are SQVTM and ANQGSEA. V shed 7 bases, J shed 5 bases, and the junction held 15 bases outside the gene matches. CDR3 region: CSADTRGQGRYGYTF. The CDR3 DNA reads TGCAGCGCAGACACCAGGGGGCAGGGAAGGTATGGCTACACCTTC.

The CDR3 protein is CASRTPNYGYTF. The CDR3 DNA sequence: TGTGCCAGCAGAACACCTAACTATGGCTACACCTTC. This chain connects TRBV6-1 to TRBJ1-2; D gene ambiguous. Trimming removed 6 bases from V and 0 bases from J, with 5 bases in between. CDR3 length: 12 amino acids. CDR1 is MNHNS, CDR2 SASEGT, per germline.

The chain uses TRBV6-6 and TRBJ2-7, with TRBD2 as a possible D gene (6 bases). Per germline, CDR1 MNHNY and CDR2 SVGAGI (reference sequence). CDR3 length: 14 residues. The V and J ends lost 4 bases and 4 bases respectively, with 14 bases between them. The DNA of the CDR3 is TGTGCCAGCAGTTTCCGGGACTTCCCATACGAGCAGTACTTC. Translated: CASSFRDFPYEQYF.

The CDR3 sequence: CSAPQGGTEAFF. DNA for the CDR3: TGCAGTGCTCCACAGGGAGGCACTGAAGCTTTCTTT. V usage is TRBV20-1 and J usage is TRBJ1-1, with TRBD1 as a possible D gene (6 bases). The CDR3 spans 12 residues. Trimming removed 5 bases from V and 4 bases from J, with 11 bases in between. Germline V gene data show CDR1 as DFQATT and CDR2 as SNEGSKA (reference sequence).

The V and J genes are TRBV9 and TRBJ1-2; perhaps TRBD1 as D (5 bases). Germline V gene lookup returns CDR1 SGDLS and CDR2 YYNGEE. The CDR3 consists of 16 residues. The V gene lost 7 bases and the J gene lost 0 bases, with 19 bases spanning the gap. The CDR3 bases are TGTGCCAGCGCCGGGCTAGGGGAAAGGTCTAACTATGGCTACACCTTC. It codes for CASAGLGERSNYGYTF.

V and J are TRBV3-1 and TRBJ1-2; TRBD1 might be the D (5 bases). The CDR3 extends over 13 amino acids. Germline CDR1 reads LGHDT; CDR2 reads YNNKEL (reference sequence). With 5 bases removed from V and 8 bases from J, the gap between germline ends came to 15 bases. The CDR3: CASSGASLRGYTF. The DNA of the CDR3 is TGTGCCAGCAGCGGGGCCTCCCTACGAGGCTACACCTTC.

The chain recombines TRBV3-1 with TRBJ2-7, with a possible D match to TRBD1 (6 bases). Germline V gene lookup returns CDR1 LGHDT and CDR2 YNNKEL (reference sequence). V dropped 4 bases and J dropped 7 bases, with 14 bases sitting between them. The CDR3 contains 13 residues. The CDR3 region has the DNA TGTGCCAGCAGCCGGGGACAAATCGGGGAGCAGTACTTC. Translated, it gives CASSRGQIGEQYF.

This chain connects TRBV29-1 to TRBJ2-5; D ambiguous. Germline CDR1 and CDR2: SQVTM and ANQGSEA. V was cut by 5 bases and J by 2 bases, with 9 bases left in between. The CDR3 runs 12 residues. CDR3 protein: CSVSGLQETQYF. The CDR3 nucleotides are TGCAGCGTTTCTGGGCTTCAAGAGACCCAGTACTTC.

A single count supports this clonotype. This chain uses TRBV12-3 or TRBV12-4 with TRBJ2-1, with 15 nucleotides matching TRBD2. The V and J ends lost 2 bases and 9 bases, in that order; junction bases with no gene match: 8. CDR3 length equals 17 residues. CDR3 loop: CASSLRTSGGEMAEQFF. The CDR3 region has the DNA TGTGCCAGCAGTTTAAGGACTAGCGGGGGGGAGATGGCTGAGCAGTTCTTC.

This rearrangement joins TRBV30 to TRBJ1-5, with 10 nucleotides matching TRBD1. The CDR3 is made up of 14 amino acids. J gave up 5 bases and V 4 bases, and 5 bases lay outside the gene matches. The germline V gene encodes CDR1 GTSNPN and CDR2 SVGIG (reference sequence). The CDR3 DNA is TGTGCCTGGAACGGACAGGGGGGACATCAGCCCCAGCATTTT. Encoded protein: CAWNGQGGHQPQHF. Based on the CDR3 plus reference TRBV30 and TRBJ1-5, the full variable domain is SQTIHQWPATLVQPVGSPLSLECTVEGTSNPNLYWYRQAAGRGLQLLFYSVGIGQISSEVPQNLSASRPQDRQFILSSKKLLLSDSGFYLCAWNGQGGHQPQHFGDGTRLSIL.

The chain recombines TRBV19 with TRBJ2-5; D uncertain. Germline V CDR1 and CDR2: LNHDA, SQIVND (reference sequence). V was cut by 9 bases and J by 5 bases, with 16 bases left in between. CDR3 length: 13 amino acids. CDR3 sequence (DNA): TGTGCCAGCCGACCCCTCGGTGGCGAGACCCAGTACTTC. Encoded protein: CASRPLGGETQYF.

The chain has TRBV27 and TRBJ2-1; 7 bases agree with TRBD2. J was trimmed by 10 bases and V by 3 bases; bases with no gene match: 3. The CDR3 runs to 12 residues. Germline lookup yields CDR1 MNHEY and CDR2 SMNVEV (reference sequence). The CDR3 sequence: CASSLGSGEQFF. The CDR3 bases are TGTGCCAGCAGTTTGGGTAGCGGGGAGCAGTTCTTC.

The V gene is TRBV20-1, the J gene TRBJ2-3; a possible D gene is TRBD1 (6 bases). CDR1 is DFQATT, CDR2 SNEGSKA, per germline (reference sequence). The CDR3 is 15 residues long. The V end was cut by 5 bases, the J end by 4 bases, with 19 bases between. CDR3 sequence: CSASRTVPSADTQYF. Here the CDR3 DNA reads TGCAGTGCTTCGAGGACAGTCCCGTCCGCAGATACGCAGTATTTT.

The chain carries TRBV30 and TRBJ1-2; D unclear. Between the trimmed V and J ends, which lost 3 bases and 4 bases, there was a span of 9 bases. The length of the CDR3 is 12 residues. Per the germline V gene, CDR1 is GTSNPN and CDR2 is SVGIG (reference sequence). The CDR3 bases are TGTGCCTGGAGGCAGGACCTCTATGGCTACACCTTC. This sequence encodes CAWRQDLYGYTF.

V gene TRBV3-1 combines with J gene TRBJ1-4; 7 positions agree with TRBD1. Germline V CDR1 and CDR2: LGHDT, YNNKEL (reference sequence). V dropped 3 bases and J dropped 12; count of bases not matched to a gene: 4. This CDR3 is 12 amino acids long. CDR3 sequence: CASSHSTGELFF. In DNA form, the CDR3 reads TGTGCCAGCAGCCACTCTACAGGGGAACTGTTTTTT. Full variable domain (remainder filled in from reference TRBV3-1 and TRBJ1-4): DTAVSQTPKYLVTQMGNDKSIKCEQNLGHDTMYWYKQDSKKFLKIMFSYNNKELIINETVPNRFSPKSPDKAHLNLHINSLELGDSAVYFCASSHSTGELFFGSGTQLSVL.

The CDR3 DNA sequence: TGTGCCAGCAGCGTGACAGGTGAGGGGGTTCAGCCCCAGCATTTT. It is translated as CASSVTGEGVQPQHF. The chain employs TRBV9 and TRBJ1-5; D may be TRBD1 (6 bases). CDR3 length equals 15 residues. V dropped 2 bases and J dropped 6 bases, with 15 bases sitting between them. Germline values: CDR1 SGDLS, CDR2 YYNGEE.